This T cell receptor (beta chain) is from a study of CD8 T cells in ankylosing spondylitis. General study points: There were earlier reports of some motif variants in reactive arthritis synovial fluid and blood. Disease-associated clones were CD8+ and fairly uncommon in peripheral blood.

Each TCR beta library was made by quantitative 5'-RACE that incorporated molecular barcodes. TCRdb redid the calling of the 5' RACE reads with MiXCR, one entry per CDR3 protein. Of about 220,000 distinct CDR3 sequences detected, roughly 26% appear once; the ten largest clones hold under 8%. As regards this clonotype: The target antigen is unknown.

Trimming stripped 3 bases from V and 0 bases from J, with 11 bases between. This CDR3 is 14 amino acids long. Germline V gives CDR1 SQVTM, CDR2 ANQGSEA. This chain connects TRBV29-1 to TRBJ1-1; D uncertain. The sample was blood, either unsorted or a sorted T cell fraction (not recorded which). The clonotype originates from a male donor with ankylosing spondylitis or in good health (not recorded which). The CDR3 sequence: CSVEGRLVNTEAFF. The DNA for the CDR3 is TGCAGCGTTGAGGGGAGGCTGGTGAACACTGAAGCTTTCTTT.